These 22 T cell receptor beta chains came from one sample sequenced in a study of siplizumab effects on memory and regulatory T cells. TCRdb's copy holds only in-frame clones and misses some; the assay was immunoSEQ multiplex PCR. In the table there are about 52,000 clones, 95% to 98% of which are singletons. Sequencing used naive CD4+ T cells sorted from blood. These TCRs come from a human donor in good health.

This clone was seen more than once but under ten times. The gene calls are TRBV30 and TRBJ1-1; D remains ambiguous. This CDR3 contains 12 residues. V was pared by 2 bases and J by 5 bases, with 9 bases between. The germline CDR1 and CDR2 sequences are GTSNPN and SVGIG (reference sequence). This CDR3 reads CAWSRVSTEAFF. The CDR3 nucleotides are TGTGCCTGGAGTAGGGTTTCTACTGAAGCTTTCTTT.

This chain uses TRBV19 with TRBJ1-1; D is undetermined. The CDR3 length is 16 residues. Germline V gene data show CDR1 as LNHDA and CDR2 as SQIVND (reference sequence). V was clipped by 3 bases and J by 0 bases, with 14 bases between them. CDR3: CASSMGGGPMNTEAFF. The CDR3, as DNA: TGTGCCAGTAGTATGGGCGGCGGGCCCATGAACACTGAAGCTTTCTTT.

The V and J genes are TRBV11-1 and TRBJ2-1; a weak D match, TRBD2 (5 bases). Germline V gene data show CDR1 as SGHAT and CDR2 as FQDESV (reference sequence). The CDR3 consists of 15 residues. With 4 bases removed from V and 0 bases from J, the gap between germline ends came to 10 bases. In nucleotides, the CDR3 is TGTGCCAGCAGCTCCAGCGGAAGCTCCTACAATGAGCAGTTCTTC. It specifies CASSSSGSSYNEQFF.

As DNA, the CDR3 is TGTGCCAGCTCCGGGACTCTCTACGAGCAGTACTTC. Translated, it gives CASSGTLYEQYF. The chain is built from TRBV6-4 and TRBJ2-7; perhaps TRBD2 as D (6 bases). The CDR3 has 12 amino acids. V lost 8 bases and J 3 bases, leaving 11 bases between the germline ends. Per the germline V gene, CDR1 is MRHNA and CDR2 is SNTAGT.

V gene TRBV14 combines with J gene TRBJ2-1, with D perhaps matching TRBD1 (6 bases). V lost 1 base and J 3 bases, leaving 10 bases between the germline ends. Germline V gene data show CDR1 as SGHDN and CDR2 as FVKESK. The CDR3 covers 15 residues. CDR3 sequence reads: CASSQAGVVYNEQFF. CDR3 DNA: TGTGCCAGCAGCCAAGCAGGGGTCGTCTACAATGAGCAGTTCTTC.

This chain connects TRBV27 to TRBJ2-1, with D maybe TRBD2 (5 bases). The V gene lost 3 bases and the J gene lost 3 bases, with 9 bases spanning the gap. The CDR3 contains 14 residues. CDR1 MNHEY and CDR2 SMNVEV come from the germline V gene (reference sequence). Here the CDR3 DNA reads TGTGCCAGCAGTTTCCTCCGGGACTACAATGAGCAGTTCTTC. Its protein product is CASSFLRDYNEQFF.

The CDR3 coding sequence is TGTGCCAGCAGCAGACCAGCTAGCGGGAGAGAGACCCAGTACTTC. Amino acid sequence: CASSRPASGRETQYF. This rearrangement joins TRBV28 to TRBJ2-5, with 10 bases aligning to TRBD2. The CDR3 covers 15 residues. Unmatched junction bases numbered 8, after V lost 6 bases and J lost 4 bases. The germline V gene has CDR1 MDHEN and CDR2 SYDVKM. Using reference TRBV28 and TRBJ2-5 for the parts outside the CDR3, the full variable domain is DVKVTQSSRYLVKRTGEKVFLECVQDMDHENMFWYRQDPGLGLRLIYFSYDVKMKEKGDIPEGYSVSREKKERFSLILESASTNQTSMYLCASSRPASGRETQYFGPGTRLLVL.

The rearrangement links TRBV6-5 to TRBJ1-4; tentatively, D is TRBD1 (5 bases). With 6 bases removed from V and 5 bases from J, the gap between germline ends came to 16 bases. Germline lookup yields CDR1 MNHEY and CDR2 SVGAGI. The CDR3 spans 15 residues. This chain's CDR3 is CASRKNRWENEKLFF. The CDR3 DNA is TGTGCCAGCAGGAAAAACAGGTGGGAGAATGAAAAACTGTTTTTT.

The chain is built from TRBV9 and TRBJ2-7; 8 bases agree with TRBD1. Per germline, CDR1 SGDLS and CDR2 YYNGEE. Losses at the gene ends were 0 bases for V and 2 bases for J; bases not matched to a gene: 1. The CDR3 runs to 14 residues. In DNA, the CDR3 is TGTGCCAGCAGCGTAGGGACAGGGCCCTACGAGCAGTACTTC. Its protein product is CASSVGTGPYEQYF.

The chain is built from TRBV13 and TRBJ2-7; no reliable D call. The CDR3 length is 13 residues. V dropped 5 bases and J dropped 3 bases, with 11 bases sitting between them. CDR1 and CDR2 from the germline V gene are PRHDT and FYEKMQ (reference sequence). CDR3 amino acids: CASSLTSVYEQYF. CDR3 sequence (DNA): TGTGCCAGCAGCCTCACGAGCGTCTACGAGCAGTACTTC.

The chain couples TRBV7-9 to TRBJ2-3; D is perhaps TRBD2 (6 bases). Germline V gives CDR1 SEHNR, CDR2 FQNEAQ (reference sequence). The CDR3 has 16 residues. The V gene lost 6 bases and the J gene lost 2 bases, with 18 bases spanning the gap. CDR3 protein: CASRPSGAGYTDTQYF. The CDR3 coding sequence is TGTGCCAGCAGGCCGTCCGGGGCGGGGTACACAGATACGCAGTATTTT.

This chain links TRBV6-4 with TRBJ1-5, with D maybe TRBD1 (5 bases). CDR1 and CDR2 from the germline V gene are MRHNA and SNTAGT. The CDR3 extends over 15 amino acids. V lost 6 bases to trimming and J lost 0 bases, with 12 bases between them. In DNA form, the CDR3 reads TGTGCCAGCAGACTCCCGGACAATAGCAATCAGCCCCAGCATTTT. Its protein is CASRLPDNSNQPQHF.

This clone was counted a single time. The chain employs TRBV9 and TRBJ1-6; D remains ambiguous. The CDR3 covers 14 residues. Germline V gives CDR1 SGDLS, CDR2 YYNGEE. V lost 0 bases, J lost 8 bases, and 9 bases lay in between. CDR3 region: CASSVGETYSPLHF. Written as DNA, the CDR3 is TGTGCCAGCAGCGTAGGAGAGACATATTCACCCCTCCACTTT. Based on the CDR3 plus reference TRBV9 and TRBJ1-6, the full variable domain is DSGVTQTPKHLITATGQRVTLRCSPRSGDLSVYWYQQSLDQGLQFLIQYYNGEERAKGNILERFSAQQFPDLHSELNLSSLELGDSALYFCASSVGETYSPLHFGNGTRLTVT.

This chain uses TRBV15 with TRBJ1-2; D is unresolved. Deletions cut 0 bases from V and 4 bases from J, with 18 bases between. This CDR3 has 17 residues. Germline CDR1 LNHNV, CDR2 YYDKDF (reference sequence). The CDR3 protein is CATSRDRTVRSVYGYTF. The CDR3 DNA reads as TGTGCCACCAGCAGAGATCGAACCGTAAGATCCGTCTATGGCTACACCTTC.

To note about this clone: Compared with germline, one end of the junction differs, possibly owing to a read error. The V call is TRBV7-9, the J call TRBJ2-5; the match to TRBD2 covers 10 bases. The length of the CDR3 is 14 residues. Germline V lookup: CDR1 SEHNR, CDR2 FQNEAQ (reference sequence). The DNA for the CDR3 is TGTGCCAGCAGCGTAGCGGGAGGTTCCGAGACCCAGTACTTC. It codes for CASSVAGGSETQYF.

The V call is TRBV5-3, the J call TRBJ2-7; 9 bases match TRBD1. TRBV5-3 has ORF status, its function being uncertain. CDR3 length: 17 amino acids. Trimming took 2 bases from V and 6 from J; bases not matched to a gene: 15. DNA for the CDR3: TGTGCCAGAAGCTTTTCACCACCGGGACAGGGAAGGGGCGAGCAGTACTTC. Its translation: CARSFSPPGQGRGEQYF.

The chain combines TRBV15 with TRBJ2-5, with 13 bases matching TRBD2. The germline V gene encodes CDR1 LNHNV and CDR2 YYDKDF (reference sequence). This CDR3 has 17 residues. Germline trimming cut 5 bases from V and 5 bases from J; bases unmatched to any gene: 11. CDR3: CATSLSPGLAGHETQYF. The CDR3 nucleotides read TGTGCCACCAGCCTGAGTCCGGGACTAGCGGGACATGAGACCCAGTACTTC.

The rearrangement joins TRBV4-1 to TRBJ2-2, with TRBD1 identical over 8 bases. Germline V gene sequence: CDR1 MGHRA, CDR2 YSYEKL. The CDR3 runs to 16 residues. V gave up 1 base and J gave up 4 bases; unmatched junction bases: 5. The CDR3 loop reads CASSQGPTGVTGELFF. As DNA, the CDR3 is TGCGCCAGCAGCCAAGGTCCGACAGGGGTCACCGGGGAGCTGTTTTTT.

This clone was seen a few times. CDR3 amino acids: CASSFPGTGMTEAFF. The CDR3 DNA sequence: TGCGCCAGCAGTTTCCCCGGGACAGGGATGACTGAAGCTTTCTTT. This sequence joins TRBV10-1 and TRBJ1-1, with TRBD1 matching over 9 bases. V was clipped by 5 bases and J by 5 bases; unmatched bases: 9. CDR3 size: 15 residues. Germline V gene lookup returns CDR1 WNHNN and CDR2 SYGVQD (reference sequence).

This chain links TRBV2 with TRBJ1-5, with D unresolved. CDR3 length equals 14 residues. V was clipped by 5 bases and J by 9 bases, with 17 bases between them. Looked up from germline, CDR1 is SNHLY and CDR2 is FYNNEI. The CDR3 DNA sequence: TGTGCCAGCAGTCTACGGACGGGCATCAGGCCCCAGCATTTT. This gives the protein CASSLRTGIRPQHF. The full variable domain, rest sourced from reference TRBV2 and TRBJ1-5, is EPEVTQTPSHQVTQMGQEVILRCVPISNHLYFYWYRQILGQKVEFLVSFYNNEISEKSEIFDDQFSVERPDGSNFTLKIRSTKLEDSAMYFCASSLRTGIRPQHFGDGTRLSIL.

The rearrangement joins TRBV28 to TRBJ1-1; the match to TRBD1 covers 9 bases. The CDR3 is made up of 15 amino acids. J was trimmed by 5 bases and V by 1 base; bases with no gene match: 5. CDR1 and CDR2 (germline): MDHEN, SYDVKM. CDR3 sequence reads: CASSLLLGTGTEAFF. The DNA for the CDR3 is TGTGCCAGCAGTTTATTATTAGGGACAGGGACTGAAGCTTTCTTT.

This chain joins TRBV10-3 and TRBJ1-1; no reliable D call. V was cut by 1 base and J by 0 bases, with 6 bases left in between. CDR1 is ENHRY, CDR2 SYGVKD, per germline. This CDR3 spans 14 amino acids. CDR3 sequence (DNA): TGTGCCATCAGTGAGTTGGGCTTGAACACTGAAGCTTTCTTT. It translates to CAISELGLNTEAFF.